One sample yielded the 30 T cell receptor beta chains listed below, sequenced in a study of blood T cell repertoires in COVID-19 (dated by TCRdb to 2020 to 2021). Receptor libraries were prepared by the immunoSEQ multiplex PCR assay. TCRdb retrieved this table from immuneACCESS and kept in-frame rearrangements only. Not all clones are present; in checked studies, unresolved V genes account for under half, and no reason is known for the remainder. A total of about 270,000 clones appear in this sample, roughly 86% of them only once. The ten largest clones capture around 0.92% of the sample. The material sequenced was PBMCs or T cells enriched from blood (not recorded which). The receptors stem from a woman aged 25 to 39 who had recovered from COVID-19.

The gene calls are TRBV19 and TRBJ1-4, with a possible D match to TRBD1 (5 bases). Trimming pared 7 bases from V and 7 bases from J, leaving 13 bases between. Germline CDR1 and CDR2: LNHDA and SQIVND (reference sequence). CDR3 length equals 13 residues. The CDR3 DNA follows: TGTGCCAGTACATCCAGGGCCTCTGAAAAACTGTTTTTT. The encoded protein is CASTSRASEKLFF. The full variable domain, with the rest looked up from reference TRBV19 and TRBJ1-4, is DGGITQSPKYLFRKEGQNVTLSCEQNLNHDAMYWYRQDPGQGLRLIYYSQIVNDFQKGDIAEGYSVSREKKESFPLTVTSAQKNPTAFYLCASTSRASEKLFFGSGTQLSVL.

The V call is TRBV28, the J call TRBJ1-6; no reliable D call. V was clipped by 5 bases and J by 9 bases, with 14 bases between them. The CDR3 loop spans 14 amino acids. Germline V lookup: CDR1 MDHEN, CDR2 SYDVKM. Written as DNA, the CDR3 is TGTGCCAGCAGTCCCCAGGTTGCGGGTTCACCCCTCCACTTT. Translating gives CASSPQVAGSPLHF.

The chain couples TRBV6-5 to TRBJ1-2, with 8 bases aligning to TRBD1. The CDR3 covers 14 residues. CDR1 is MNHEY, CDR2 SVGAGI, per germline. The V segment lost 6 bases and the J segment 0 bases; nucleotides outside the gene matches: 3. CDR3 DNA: TGTGCCAGCAGCCCACAGGGGGCTAACTATGGCTACACCTTC. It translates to CASSPQGANYGYTF.

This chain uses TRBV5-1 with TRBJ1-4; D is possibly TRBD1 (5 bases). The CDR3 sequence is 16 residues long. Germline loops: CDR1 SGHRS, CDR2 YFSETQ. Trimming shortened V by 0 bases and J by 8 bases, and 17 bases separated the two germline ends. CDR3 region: CASSLVGAGRNEKLFF. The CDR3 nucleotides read TGCGCCAGCAGCTTGGTGGGAGCAGGGAGGAACGAAAAACTGTTTTTT.

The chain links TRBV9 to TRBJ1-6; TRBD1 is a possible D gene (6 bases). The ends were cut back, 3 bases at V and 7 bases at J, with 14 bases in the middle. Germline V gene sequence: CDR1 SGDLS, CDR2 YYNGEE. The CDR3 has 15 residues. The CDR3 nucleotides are TGTGCCAGCAGCGATGACAGGAGGAGGAATTCACCCCTCCACTTT. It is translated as CASSDDRRRNSPLHF. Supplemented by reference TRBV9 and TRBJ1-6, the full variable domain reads DSGVTQTPKHLITATGQRVTLRCSPRSGDLSVYWYQQSLDQGLQFLIQYYNGEERAKGNILERFSAQQFPDLHSELNLSSLELGDSALYFCASSDDRRRNSPLHFGNGTRLTVT.

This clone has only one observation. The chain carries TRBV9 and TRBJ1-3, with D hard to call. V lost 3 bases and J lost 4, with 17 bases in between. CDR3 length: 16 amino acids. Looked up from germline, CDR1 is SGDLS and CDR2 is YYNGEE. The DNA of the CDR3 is TGTGCCAGCAGCGCCCGGGGAGACGGGGTGGGAAACACCATATATTTT. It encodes CASSARGDGVGNTIYF.

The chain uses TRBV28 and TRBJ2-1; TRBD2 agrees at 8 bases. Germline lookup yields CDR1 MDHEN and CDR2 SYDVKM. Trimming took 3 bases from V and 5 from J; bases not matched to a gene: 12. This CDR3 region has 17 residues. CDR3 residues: CASSLEPSGSLHNEQFF. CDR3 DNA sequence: TGTGCCAGCAGTTTGGAACCGAGCGGGAGTCTGCACAATGAGCAGTTCTTC.

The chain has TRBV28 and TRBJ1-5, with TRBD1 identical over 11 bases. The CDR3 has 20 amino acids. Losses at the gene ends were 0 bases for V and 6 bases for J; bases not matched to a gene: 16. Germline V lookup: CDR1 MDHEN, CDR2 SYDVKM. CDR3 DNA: TGTGCCAGCAGTTTATGGGCTCTGGGACAGGGGGGGCAGCTAGGTCAGCCCCAGCATTTT. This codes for CASSLWALGQGGQLGQPQHF.

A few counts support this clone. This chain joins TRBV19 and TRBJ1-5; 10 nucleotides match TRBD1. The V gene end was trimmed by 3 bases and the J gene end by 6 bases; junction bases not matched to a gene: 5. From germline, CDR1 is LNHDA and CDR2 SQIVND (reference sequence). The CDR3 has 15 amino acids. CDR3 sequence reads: CASSMGQGHGQPQHF. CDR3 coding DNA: TGTGCCAGTAGTATGGGACAGGGGCATGGTCAGCCCCAGCATTTT.

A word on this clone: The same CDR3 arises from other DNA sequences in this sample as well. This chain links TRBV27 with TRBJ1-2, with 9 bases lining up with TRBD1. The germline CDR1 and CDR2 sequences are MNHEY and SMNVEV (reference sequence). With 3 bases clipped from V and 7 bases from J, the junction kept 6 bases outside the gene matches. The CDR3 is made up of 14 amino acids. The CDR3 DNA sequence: TGTGCCAGCAGTTTGGGACAGGGAAGGGCTGGCTACACCTTC. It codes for CASSLGQGRAGYTF.

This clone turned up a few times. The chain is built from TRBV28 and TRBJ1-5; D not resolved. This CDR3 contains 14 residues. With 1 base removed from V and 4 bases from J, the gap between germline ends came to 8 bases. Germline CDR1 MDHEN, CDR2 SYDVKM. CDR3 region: CASSLFGKNQPQHF. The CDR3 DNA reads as TGTGCCAGCAGTTTATTCGGGAAGAATCAGCCCCAGCATTTT.

The CDR3 spells CASSGGQPLYNEQFF. The DNA for the CDR3 is TGCGCCAGCAGCGGGGGACAGCCCCTCTACAATGAGCAGTTCTTC. The V and J genes are TRBV5-1 and TRBJ2-1; TRBD1 aligns across 7 bases. V was clipped by 4 bases and J by 3 bases; unmatched bases: 7. Germline CDR1 SGHRS, CDR2 YFSETQ. The CDR3 is 15 amino acids.

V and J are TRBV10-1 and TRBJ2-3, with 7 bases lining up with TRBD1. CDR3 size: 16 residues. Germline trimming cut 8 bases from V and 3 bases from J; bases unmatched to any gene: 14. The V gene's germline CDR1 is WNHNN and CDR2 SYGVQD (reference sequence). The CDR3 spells CASEPIGGRGTDTQYF. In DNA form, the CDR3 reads TGCGCCAGCGAACCAATAGGGGGCCGTGGAACAGATACGCAGTATTTT.

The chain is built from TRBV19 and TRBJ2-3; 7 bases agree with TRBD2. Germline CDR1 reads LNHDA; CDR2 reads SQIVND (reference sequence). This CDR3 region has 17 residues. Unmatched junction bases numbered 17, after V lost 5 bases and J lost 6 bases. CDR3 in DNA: TGTGCCAGTAGTCATCGGGGGGAAGTAGACATTTTGGATACGCAGTATTTT. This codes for CASSHRGEVDILDTQYF.

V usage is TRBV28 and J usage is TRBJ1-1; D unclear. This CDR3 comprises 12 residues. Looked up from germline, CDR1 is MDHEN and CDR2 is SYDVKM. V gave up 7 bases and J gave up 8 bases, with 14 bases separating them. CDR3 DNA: TGTGCCAGCACCCCCCACAGTAGGGAAGCTTTCTTT. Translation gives CASTPHSREAFF.

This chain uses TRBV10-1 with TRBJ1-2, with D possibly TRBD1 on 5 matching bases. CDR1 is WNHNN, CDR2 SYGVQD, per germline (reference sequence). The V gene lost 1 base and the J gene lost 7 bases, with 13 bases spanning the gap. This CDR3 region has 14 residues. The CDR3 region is CASSELKQASGYTF. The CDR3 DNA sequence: TGCGCCAGCAGTGAGTTAAAACAGGCCTCTGGCTACACCTTC.

In nucleotides, the CDR3 is TGTGCCAGCAGCGTAGGGCAGACGACAGGGAATGAAAAACTGTTTTTT. It specifies CASSVGQTTGNEKLFF. The chain has TRBV9 and TRBJ1-4; 7 nucleotides match TRBD1. J was trimmed by 5 bases and V by 0 bases; bases with no gene match: 7. CDR3 length: 16 residues. Germline-derived CDR1 and CDR2 are SGDLS and YYNGEE.

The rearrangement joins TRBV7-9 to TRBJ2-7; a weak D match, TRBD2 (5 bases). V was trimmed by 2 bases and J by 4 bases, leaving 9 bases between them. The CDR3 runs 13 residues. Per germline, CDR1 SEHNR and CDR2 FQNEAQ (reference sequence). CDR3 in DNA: TGTGCCAGCAGCTTAAGGGAGCGGTACGAGCAGTACTTC. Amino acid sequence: CASSLRERYEQYF.

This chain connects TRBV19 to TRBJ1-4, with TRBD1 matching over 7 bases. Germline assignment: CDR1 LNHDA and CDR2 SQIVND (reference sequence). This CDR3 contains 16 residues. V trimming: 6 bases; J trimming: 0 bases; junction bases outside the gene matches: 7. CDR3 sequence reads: CASSPGQTATNEKLFF. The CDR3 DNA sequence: TGTGCCAGTAGCCCGGGACAGACTGCAACTAATGAAAAACTGTTTTTT.

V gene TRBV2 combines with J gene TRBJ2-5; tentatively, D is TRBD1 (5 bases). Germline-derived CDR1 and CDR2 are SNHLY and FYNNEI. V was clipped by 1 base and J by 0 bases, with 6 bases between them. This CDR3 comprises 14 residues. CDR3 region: CASSEDRYQETQYF. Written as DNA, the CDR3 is TGTGCCAGCAGTGAAGACAGGTACCAAGAGACCCAGTACTTC.

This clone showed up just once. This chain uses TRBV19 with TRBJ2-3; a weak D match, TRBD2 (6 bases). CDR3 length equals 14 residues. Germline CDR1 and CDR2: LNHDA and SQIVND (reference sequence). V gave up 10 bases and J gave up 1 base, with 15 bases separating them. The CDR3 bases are TGTGCCACCTCGTGGGGGGAGGGCACAGATACGCAGTATTTT. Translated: CATSWGEGTDTQYF. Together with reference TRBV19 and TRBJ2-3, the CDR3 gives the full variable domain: DGGITQSPKYLFRKEGQNVTLSCEQNLNHDAMYWYRQDPGQGLRLIYYSQIVNDFQKGDIAEGYSVSREKKESFPLTVTSAQKNPTAFYLCATSWGEGTDTQYFGPGTRLTVL.

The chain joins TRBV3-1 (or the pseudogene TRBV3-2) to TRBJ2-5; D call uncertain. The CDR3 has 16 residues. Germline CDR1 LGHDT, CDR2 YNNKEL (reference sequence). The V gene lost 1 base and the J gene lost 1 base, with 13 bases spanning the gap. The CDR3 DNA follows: TGTGCCAGCAGCCAAGGGGTGACACACACCCAAGAGACCCAGTACTTC. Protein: CASSQGVTHTQETQYF.

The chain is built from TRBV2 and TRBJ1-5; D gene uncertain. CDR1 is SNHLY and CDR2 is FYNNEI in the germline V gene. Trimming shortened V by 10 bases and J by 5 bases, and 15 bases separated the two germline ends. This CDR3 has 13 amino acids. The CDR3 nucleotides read TGTGCCACTGGTTCGGCGGGATATCAGCCCCAGCATTTT. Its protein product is CATGSAGYQPQHF.

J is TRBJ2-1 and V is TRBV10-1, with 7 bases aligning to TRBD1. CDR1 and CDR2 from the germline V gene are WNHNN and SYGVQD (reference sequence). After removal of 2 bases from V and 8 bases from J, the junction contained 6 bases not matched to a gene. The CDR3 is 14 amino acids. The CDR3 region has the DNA TGCGCCAGCAGTGAGCACAGGGGATGGGATGAGCAGTTCTTC. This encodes CASSEHRGWDEQFF.

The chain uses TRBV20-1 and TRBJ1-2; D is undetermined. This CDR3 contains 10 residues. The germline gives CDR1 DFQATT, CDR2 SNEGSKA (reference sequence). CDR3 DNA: TGCACCTTCAGAAAAAGTGGCTACACCTTC. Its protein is CTFRKSGYTF.

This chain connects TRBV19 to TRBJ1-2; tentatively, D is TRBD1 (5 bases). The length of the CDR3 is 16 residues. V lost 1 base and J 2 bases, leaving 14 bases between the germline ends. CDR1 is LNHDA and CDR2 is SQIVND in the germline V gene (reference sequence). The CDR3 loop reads CASSIGPGITNYGYTF. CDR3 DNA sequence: TGTGCCAGTAGTATAGGACCAGGGATTACCAACTATGGCTACACCTTC.

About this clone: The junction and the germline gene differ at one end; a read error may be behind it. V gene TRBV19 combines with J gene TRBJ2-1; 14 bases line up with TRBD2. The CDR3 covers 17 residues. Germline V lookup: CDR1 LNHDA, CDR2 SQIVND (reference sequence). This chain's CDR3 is CATSSPRLAGGPGEQFF. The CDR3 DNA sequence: TGTGCCACTAGTTCCCCTCGACTAGCGGGGGGGCCTGGTGAGCAGTTCTTC.

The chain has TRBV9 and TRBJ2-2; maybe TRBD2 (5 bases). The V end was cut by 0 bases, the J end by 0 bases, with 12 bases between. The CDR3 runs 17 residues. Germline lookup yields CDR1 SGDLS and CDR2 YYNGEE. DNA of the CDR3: TGTGCCAGCAGCGTAGCTAAAGCGGAAGCGAACACCGGGGAGCTGTTTTTT. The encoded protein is CASSVAKAEANTGELFF.

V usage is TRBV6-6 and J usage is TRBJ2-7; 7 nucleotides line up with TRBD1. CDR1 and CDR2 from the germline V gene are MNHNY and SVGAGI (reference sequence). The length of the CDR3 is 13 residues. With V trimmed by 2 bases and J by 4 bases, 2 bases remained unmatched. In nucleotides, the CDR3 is TGTGCCAGCAGTTACGTCAGGGGGTACGAGCAGTACTTC. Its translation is CASSYVRGYEQYF.

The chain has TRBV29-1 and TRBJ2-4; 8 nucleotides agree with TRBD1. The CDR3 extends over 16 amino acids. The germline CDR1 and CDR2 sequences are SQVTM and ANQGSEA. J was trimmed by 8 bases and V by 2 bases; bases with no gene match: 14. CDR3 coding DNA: TGCAGCGTTGAATGGCCCCCAGGGGGCGCGGGATACATTCAGTACTTC. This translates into CSVEWPPGGAGYIQYF.